The 17 T cell receptor beta chains given below trace back to one sample, sequenced in a study of Ad26.COV2.S vaccination and SARS-CoV-2 variants. The treatment is: approximately 18 received Ad26.COV2.S at low or high dose, single or two shots; roughly five received placebo; per-sample allocation not given. Sample collection was performed on day 63 after the first vaccine or placebo injection. Using immunoSEQ multiplex PCR, the repertoire was profiled, and TCRdb retains in-frame clones only, with some absent. The sample consists of about 350,000 clones, roughly 84% of them appearing once. Sequenced here: peripheral blood, sampled in a trial of Ad26.COV2.S vaccine versus placebo. The receptors derive from a person between 18 and 65 years old who received the Ad26.COV2.S COVID-19 vaccine or a placebo.

The chain couples TRBV7-2 to TRBJ1-2, with 7 bases that match TRBD1. The germline gives CDR1 SGHTA, CDR2 FQGNSA. V was pared by 3 bases and J by 2 bases, with 6 bases of the junction left unmatched. The CDR3 spans 15 residues. For the CDR3, the DNA is TGTGCCAGCAGCTTGCGGACAGGTCTAAACTATGGCTACACCTTC. Amino acids: CASSLRTGLNYGYTF. Full variable domain (missing parts from reference TRBV7-2 and TRBJ1-2): GAGVSQSPSNKVTEKGKDVELRCDPISGHTALYWYRQSLGQGLEFLIYFQGNSAPDKSGLPSDRFSAERTGGSVSTLTIQRTQQEDSAVYLCASSLRTGLNYGYTFGSGTRLTVV.

This sequence joins TRBV10-3 and TRBJ1-6; D may be TRBD1 (6 bases). CDR3 size: 13 residues. Trimming shortened V by 11 bases and J by 10 bases, and 18 bases separated the two germline ends. The germline V gene encodes CDR1 ENHRY and CDR2 SYGVKD. The CDR3 sequence is CASTGASESPLHF. The CDR3 DNA is TGTGCCTCGACGGGGGCCTCGGAATCACCCCTCCACTTT.

The chain recombines TRBV29-1 with TRBJ1-1; 7 bases are a match to TRBD1. The CDR3 consists of 13 residues. The junction had 4 bases not matched to a gene; V was cut back by 5 bases and J by 1 base. Germline CDR1 SQVTM, CDR2 ANQGSEA. The CDR3 here is CSVTGQANTEAFF. The CDR3 DNA follows: TGCAGCGTTACCGGACAGGCGAACACTGAAGCTTTCTTT.

This clone came up a few times. The chain recombines TRBV10-3 with TRBJ2-7; 8 bases map to TRBD1. CDR3 length equals 13 residues. Per germline, CDR1 ENHRY and CDR2 SYGVKD. Germline trimming cut 7 bases from V and 2 bases from J; bases unmatched to any gene: 4. The CDR3 nucleotides are TGTGCCATCAAACGGGACAGGACCTACGAGCAGTACTTC. Its translation is CAIKRDRTYEQYF.

The rearrangement uses TRBV27 and TRBJ1-2; no reliable D call. Per germline, CDR1 MNHEY and CDR2 SMNVEV (reference sequence). The ends were cut back, 5 bases at V and 2 bases at J, with 15 bases in the middle. CDR3 length: 15 residues. For the CDR3, the DNA is TGTGCCAGCAGTCCTATCGGAGGCGGCAACTATGGCTACACCTTC. Protein product: CASSPIGGGNYGYTF.

V and J are TRBV2 and TRBJ1-1; no clear D gene. The V and J ends lost 6 bases and 0 bases respectively, with 5 bases between them. Germline CDR1 SNHLY, CDR2 FYNNEI. This CDR3 is 12 amino acids long. The CDR3 spells CASRGMNTEAFF. The DNA of the CDR3 is TGTGCCAGCAGGGGCATGAACACTGAAGCTTTCTTT.

A word on this clone: Different DNA sequences within this sample yield the same CDR3. The chain carries TRBV7-9 and TRBJ2-5; D uncertain. The V gene's germline CDR1 is SEHNR and CDR2 FQNEAQ (reference sequence). The CDR3 contains 11 residues. The ends were cut back, 3 bases at V and 4 bases at J, with 3 bases in the middle. The CDR3 loop is CASSFSETQYF. DNA of the CDR3: TGTGCCAGCAGCTTCTCAGAGACCCAGTACTTC.

V is TRBV4-1 and J is TRBJ2-1; no clear D. V lost 4 bases and J lost 0, with 10 bases in between. Germline V gene sequence: CDR1 MGHRA, CDR2 YSYEKL. This CDR3 contains 15 residues. CDR3 loop: CASSPDFSSYNEQFF. The CDR3 DNA follows: TGCGCCAGCAGCCCCGACTTTTCCTCCTACAATGAGCAGTTCTTC.

The chain links TRBV25-1 to TRBJ2-2, with 8 bases that match TRBD1. Trimming removed 4 bases from V and 2 bases from J; junction bases left unmatched: 9. Germline V lookup: CDR1 MGHDK, CDR2 SYGVNS. CDR3 length equals 17 residues. The CDR3 region has the DNA TGTGCCAGCAGTGTTCGTCCGGGGACAGGTAACACCGGGGAGCTGTTTTTT. As protein: CASSVRPGTGNTGELFF.

The chain uses TRBV11-2 and TRBJ2-5, with D maybe TRBD2 (5 bases). Trimming stripped 2 bases from V and 7 bases from J, with 5 bases between. Germline V gene data show CDR1 as SGHAT and CDR2 as FQNNGV. The CDR3 spans 11 residues. The CDR3, as DNA: TGTGCCAGCAGCTTAAGCGGGACCCAGTACTTC. Translating it yields CASSLSGTQYF.

As for this clone: This CDR3 is also generated by other DNA sequences in the sample. The rearrangement uses TRBV20-1 and TRBJ1-2; D not resolved. Germline V lookup: CDR1 DFQATT, CDR2 SNEGSKA (reference sequence). The V end lost 0 bases, the J end lost 5 bases, and 1 base lay between the germline ends. The CDR3 runs 10 residues. The CDR3 coding sequence is TGCAGTGCTAGAGATTATGGCTACACCTTC. Its translation: CSARDYGYTF.

The chain uses TRBV9 and TRBJ2-7; D is uncertain. The CDR3 consists of 14 residues. Germline CDR1 and CDR2: SGDLS and YYNGEE. V was pared by 0 bases and J by 6 bases, with 13 bases between. The DNA of the CDR3 is TGTGCCAGCAGCGTAGGAGGTAGCCCCACCGAGCAGTACTTC. Amino acid sequence: CASSVGGSPTEQYF.

V is TRBV11-2 and J is TRBJ2-3; TRBD2 is a possible D gene (6 bases). Trimming removed 5 bases at V and 4 bases at J, with 13 bases between. The CDR3 is 14 amino acids. The germline V gene encodes CDR1 SGHAT and CDR2 FQNNGV. The CDR3 DNA sequence: TGTGCCAGCAGCCTGAGCGGGTCAGCAGATACGCAGTATTTT. It specifies CASSLSGSADTQYF.

The rearrangement joins TRBV10-3 to TRBJ1-2; possible D gene TRBD1, 6 bases. The length of the CDR3 is 13 residues. V lost 2 bases, J lost 4 bases, and 8 bases lay in between. Germline assignment: CDR1 ENHRY and CDR2 SYGVKD. DNA of the CDR3: TGTGCCATCAGTGAGGCAGGGGCCTATGGCTACACCTTC. It specifies CAISEAGAYGYTF.

The chain combines TRBV28 with TRBJ2-7; the match to TRBD1 covers 11 bases. J gave up 0 bases and V 6 bases, and 4 bases lay outside the gene matches. The CDR3 runs 15 residues. CDR1 is MDHEN, CDR2 SYDVKM, per germline. In nucleotides, the CDR3 is TGTGCCAGCAGACCCGGGACAGGGGGCTCCTACGAGCAGTACTTC. Translation gives CASRPGTGGSYEQYF.

The V call is TRBV4-3, the J call TRBJ2-2, with no clear D. The V end lost 1 base, the J end lost 3 bases, and 12 bases lay between the germline ends. CDR1 and CDR2 from the germline V gene are LGHNA and YSLEER. The CDR3 runs to 16 residues. The CDR3 region is CASSQVPEHHTGELFF. The CDR3 DNA is TGCGCCAGCAGCCAAGTGCCCGAGCATCACACCGGGGAGCTGTTTTTT.

This chain connects TRBV28 to TRBJ2-7, with D possibly TRBD2 on 7 matching bases. The CDR3 totals 14 residues. Trimming left V 5 bases short and J 6 bases short, with 17 bases between. The V gene's germline CDR1 is MDHEN and CDR2 SYDVKM. The CDR3 loop reads CASSMTGGGSEQYF. In DNA form, the CDR3 reads TGTGCCAGCAGTATGACGGGGGGCGGATCCGAGCAGTACTTC.